This T cell receptor beta chain was observed in a study of blood T cell repertoires in COVID-19. About the research overall: From the United States, Italy and Spain came samples of acute and convalescent COVID-19.

Germline assignment: CDR1 SQVTM and CDR2 ANQGSEA. The CDR3 loop spans 13 amino acids. The J segment lost 7 bases and the V segment lost 5 bases, leaving 8 bases of the junction unmatched. This clone was seen once. Sequenced by immunoSEQ multiplex PCR; TCRdb stores in-frame clones only, minus some. The sample includes roughly 380,000 clones, 88% seen only once; the top ten take 1%. Researchers sorted participants into cohorts using their self-reported clinical history. Individuals in the exposed group had encountered a COVID-19 case within 2 weeks preceding study entry. The clonotype originates from a woman between 25 and 40 years old who had been exposed to COVID-19. This chain connects TRBV29-1 to TRBJ2-1, with 7 bases aligning to TRBD1. Sequencing was carried out using PBMCs or T cells enriched from blood (not recorded which). The CDR3 nucleotides are TGCAGCGTTCCGACAGGGCTGGGAAATGAGCAGTTCTTC. This sequence encodes CSVPTGLGNEQFF.